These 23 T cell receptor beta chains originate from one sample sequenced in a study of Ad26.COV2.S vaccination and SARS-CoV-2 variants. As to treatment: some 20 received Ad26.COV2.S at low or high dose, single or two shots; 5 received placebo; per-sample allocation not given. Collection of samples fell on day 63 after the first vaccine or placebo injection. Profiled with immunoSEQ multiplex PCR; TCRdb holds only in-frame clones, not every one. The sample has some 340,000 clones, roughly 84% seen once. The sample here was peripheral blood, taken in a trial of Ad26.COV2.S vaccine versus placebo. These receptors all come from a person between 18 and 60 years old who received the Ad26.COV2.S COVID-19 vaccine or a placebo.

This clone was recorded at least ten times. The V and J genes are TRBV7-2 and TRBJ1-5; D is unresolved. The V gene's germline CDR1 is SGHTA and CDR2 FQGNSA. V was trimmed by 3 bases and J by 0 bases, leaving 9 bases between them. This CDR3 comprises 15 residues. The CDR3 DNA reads TGTGCCAGCAGCTTTGGTGAGACTAGCAATCAGCCCCAGCATTTT. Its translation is CASSFGETSNQPQHF.

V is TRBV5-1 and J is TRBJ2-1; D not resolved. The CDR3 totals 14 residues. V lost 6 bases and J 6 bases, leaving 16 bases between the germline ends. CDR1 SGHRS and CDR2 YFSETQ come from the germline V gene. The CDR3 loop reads CASNPDPGSNEQFF. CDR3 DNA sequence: TGCGCCAGCAACCCCGACCCCGGATCCAATGAGCAGTTCTTC.

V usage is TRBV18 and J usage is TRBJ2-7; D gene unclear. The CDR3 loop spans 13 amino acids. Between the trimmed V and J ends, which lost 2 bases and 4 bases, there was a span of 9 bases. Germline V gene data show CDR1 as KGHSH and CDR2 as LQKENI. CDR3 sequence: CASSPTPIYEQYF. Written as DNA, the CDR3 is TGTGCCAGCTCACCAACCCCCATTTACGAGCAGTACTTC.

CDR3 bases: TGTGCCAGCAGCCCCACGGGAGCGGGGGTATACAATGAGCAGTTCTTC. This translates into CASSPTGAGVYNEQFF. V usage is TRBV7-2 and J usage is TRBJ2-1; 8 bases are shared with TRBD2. The CDR3 length is 16 residues. V lost 5 bases and J lost 4; bases outside the gene matches: 10. Germline V gene lookup returns CDR1 SGHTA and CDR2 FQGNSA.

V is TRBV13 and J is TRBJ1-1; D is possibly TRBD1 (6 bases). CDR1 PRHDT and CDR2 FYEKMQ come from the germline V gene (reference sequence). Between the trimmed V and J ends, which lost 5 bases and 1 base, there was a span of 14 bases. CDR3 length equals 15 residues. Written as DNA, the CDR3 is TGTGCCAGCAGCCTCAGACCGGGACAGAACACTGAAGCTTTCTTT. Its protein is CASSLRPGQNTEAFF.

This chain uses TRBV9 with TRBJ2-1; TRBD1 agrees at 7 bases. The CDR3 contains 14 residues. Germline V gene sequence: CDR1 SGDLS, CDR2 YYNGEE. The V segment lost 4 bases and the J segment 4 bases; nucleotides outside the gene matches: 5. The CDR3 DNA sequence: TGTGCCAGCAGCTTCGGGACAGCATACAATGAGCAGTTCTTC. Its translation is CASSFGTAYNEQFF.

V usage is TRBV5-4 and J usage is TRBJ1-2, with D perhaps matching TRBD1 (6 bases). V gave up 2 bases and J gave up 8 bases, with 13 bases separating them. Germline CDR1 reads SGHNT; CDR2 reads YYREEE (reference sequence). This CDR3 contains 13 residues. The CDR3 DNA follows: TGTGCCAGCAGCTTAATCAAGGGGGACGGCTACACCTTC. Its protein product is CASSLIKGDGYTF.

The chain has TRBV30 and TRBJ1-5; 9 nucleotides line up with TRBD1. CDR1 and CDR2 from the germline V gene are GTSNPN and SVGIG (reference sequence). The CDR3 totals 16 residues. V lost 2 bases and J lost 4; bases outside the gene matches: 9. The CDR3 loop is CAWSPRYRGLNQPQHF. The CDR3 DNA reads TGTGCCTGGAGTCCCCGATACAGGGGGCTAAATCAGCCCCAGCATTTT.

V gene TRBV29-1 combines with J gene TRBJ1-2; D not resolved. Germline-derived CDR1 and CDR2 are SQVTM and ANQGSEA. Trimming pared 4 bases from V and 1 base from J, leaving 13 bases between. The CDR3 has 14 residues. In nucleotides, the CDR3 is TGCAGCGTTGTTAGGGTCCACCTTAACTATGGCTACACCTTC. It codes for CSVVRVHLNYGYTF.

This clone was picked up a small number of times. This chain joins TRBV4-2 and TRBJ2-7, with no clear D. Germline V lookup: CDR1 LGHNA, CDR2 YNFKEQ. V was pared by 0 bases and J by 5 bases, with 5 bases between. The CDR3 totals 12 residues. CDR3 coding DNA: TGTGCCAGCAGCCAAGATCTCCACGAGCAGTACTTC. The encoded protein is CASSQDLHEQYF.

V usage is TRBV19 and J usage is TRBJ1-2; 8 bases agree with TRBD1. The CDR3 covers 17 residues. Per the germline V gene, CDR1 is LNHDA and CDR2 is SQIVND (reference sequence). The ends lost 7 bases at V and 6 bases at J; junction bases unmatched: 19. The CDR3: CASTLLRQGRILDGYTF. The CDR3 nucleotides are TGTGCCAGTACCCTCTTAAGACAGGGGAGGATTCTGGATGGCTACACCTTC.

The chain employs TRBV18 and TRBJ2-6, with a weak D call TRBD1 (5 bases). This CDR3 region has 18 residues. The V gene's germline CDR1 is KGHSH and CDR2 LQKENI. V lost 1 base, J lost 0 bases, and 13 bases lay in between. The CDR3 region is CASSPQRQSYSGANVLTF. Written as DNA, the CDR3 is TGTGCCAGCTCACCACAGAGACAGAGTTACTCTGGGGCCAACGTCCTGACTTTC. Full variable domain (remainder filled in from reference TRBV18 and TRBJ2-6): NAGVMQNPRHLVRRRGQEARLRCSPMKGHSHVYWYRQLPEEGLKFMVYLQKENIIDESGMPKERFSAEFPKEGPSILRIQQVVRGDSAAYFCASSPQRQSYSGANVLTFGAGSRLTVL.

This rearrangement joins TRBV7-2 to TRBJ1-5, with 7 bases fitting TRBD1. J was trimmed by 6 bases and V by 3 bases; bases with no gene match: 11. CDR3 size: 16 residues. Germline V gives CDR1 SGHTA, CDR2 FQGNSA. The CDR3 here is CASSLGRGQGGQPQHF. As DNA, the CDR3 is TGTGCCAGCAGCTTGGGTAGAGGGCAGGGGGGTCAGCCCCAGCATTTT.

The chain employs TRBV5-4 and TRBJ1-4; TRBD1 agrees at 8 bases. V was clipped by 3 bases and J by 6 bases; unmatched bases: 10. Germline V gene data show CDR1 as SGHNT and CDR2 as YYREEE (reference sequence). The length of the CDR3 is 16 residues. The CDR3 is CASSSGVGQGDEKLFF. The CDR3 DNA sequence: TGTGCCAGCAGCTCTGGGGTCGGACAGGGTGATGAAAAACTGTTTTTT.

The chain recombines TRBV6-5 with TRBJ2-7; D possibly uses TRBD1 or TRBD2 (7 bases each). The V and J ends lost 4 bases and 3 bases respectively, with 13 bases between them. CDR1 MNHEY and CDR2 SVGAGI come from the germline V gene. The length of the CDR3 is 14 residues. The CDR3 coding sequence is TGTGCCAGCAGTTGGAAGCGGGACAGCTACGAGCAGTACTTC. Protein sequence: CASSWKRDSYEQYF.

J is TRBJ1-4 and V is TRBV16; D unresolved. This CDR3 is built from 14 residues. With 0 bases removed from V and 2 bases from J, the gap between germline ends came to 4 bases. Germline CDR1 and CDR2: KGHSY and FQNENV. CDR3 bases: TGTGCCAGCAGCCAATCCGGGACTAATGAAAAACTGTTTTTT. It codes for CASSQSGTNEKLFF. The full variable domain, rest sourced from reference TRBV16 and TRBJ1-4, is GEEVAQTPKHLVRGEGQKAKLYCAPIKGHSYVFWYQQVLKNEFKFLISFQNENVFDETGMPKERFSAKCLPNSPCSLEIQATKLEDSAVYFCASSQSGTNEKLFFGSGTQLSVL.

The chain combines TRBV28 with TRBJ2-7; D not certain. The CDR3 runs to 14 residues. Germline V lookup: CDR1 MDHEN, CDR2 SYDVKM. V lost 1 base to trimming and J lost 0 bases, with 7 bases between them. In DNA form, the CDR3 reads TGTGCCAGCAGTTTATTTGGGGTCTCCTACGAGCAGTACTTC. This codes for CASSLFGVSYEQYF.

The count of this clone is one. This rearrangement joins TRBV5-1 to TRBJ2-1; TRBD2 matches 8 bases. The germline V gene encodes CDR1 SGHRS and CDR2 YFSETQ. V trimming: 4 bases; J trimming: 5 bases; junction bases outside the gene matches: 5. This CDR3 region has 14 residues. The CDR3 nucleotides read TGCGCCAGCAGCCCCGGCGGGGGGCACAATGAGCAGTTCTTC. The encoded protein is CASSPGGGHNEQFF.

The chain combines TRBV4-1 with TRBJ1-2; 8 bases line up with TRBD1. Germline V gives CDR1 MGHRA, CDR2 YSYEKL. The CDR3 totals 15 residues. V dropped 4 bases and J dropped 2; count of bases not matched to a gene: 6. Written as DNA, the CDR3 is TGCGCCAGCAGCCCCAGGGGGCAGGGGAACTATGGCTACACCTTC. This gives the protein CASSPRGQGNYGYTF.

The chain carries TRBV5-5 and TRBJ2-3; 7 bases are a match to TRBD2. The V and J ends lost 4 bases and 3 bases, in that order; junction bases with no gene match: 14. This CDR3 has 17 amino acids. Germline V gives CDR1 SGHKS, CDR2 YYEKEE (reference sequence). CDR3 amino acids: CASSANPGRSGTDTQYF. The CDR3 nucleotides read TGTGCCAGCAGCGCGAATCCGGGACGTAGCGGGACAGATACGCAGTATTTT.

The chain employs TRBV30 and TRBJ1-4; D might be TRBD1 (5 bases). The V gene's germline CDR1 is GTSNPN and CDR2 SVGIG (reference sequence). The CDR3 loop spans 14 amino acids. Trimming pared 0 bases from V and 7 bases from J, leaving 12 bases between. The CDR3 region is CAWSVSGGSEKLFF. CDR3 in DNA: TGTGCCTGGAGTGTGAGTGGGGGGTCTGAAAAACTGTTTTTT.

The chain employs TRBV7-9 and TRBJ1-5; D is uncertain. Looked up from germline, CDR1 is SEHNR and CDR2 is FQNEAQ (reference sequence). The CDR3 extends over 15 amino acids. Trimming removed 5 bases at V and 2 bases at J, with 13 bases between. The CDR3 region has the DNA TGTGCCAGCAGCGGGTCAGGCGGGGGCAATCAGCCCCAGCATTTT. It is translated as CASSGSGGGNQPQHF. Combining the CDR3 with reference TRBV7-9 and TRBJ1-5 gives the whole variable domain DTGVSQNPRHKITKRGQNVTFRCDPISEHNRLYWYRQTLGQGPEFLTYFQNEAQLEKSRLLSDRFSAERPKGSFSTLEIQRTEQGDSAMYLCASSGSGGGNQPQHFGDGTRLSIL.

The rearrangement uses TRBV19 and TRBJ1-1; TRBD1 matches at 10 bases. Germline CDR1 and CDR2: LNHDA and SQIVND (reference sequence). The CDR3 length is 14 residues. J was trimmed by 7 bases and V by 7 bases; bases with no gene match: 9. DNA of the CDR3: TGTGCCAGTACCCCGACAGGGGGCAGGGGTGAAGCTTTCTTT. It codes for CASTPTGGRGEAFF.